Each of the 20 T cell receptor beta chains below was sequenced from the same sample in a study of blood T cell repertoires in COVID-19. TCRdb's copy holds only in-frame clones and misses some; the assay was immunoSEQ multiplex PCR. The data show 250,000 to 300,000 clones, 88% seen once. The specimen sequenced was PBMCs or T cells enriched from blood (not recorded which). The receptors come from a woman in her twenties or thirties who had recovered from COVID-19.

This clone was seen a few times. The CDR3 spells CASSQVLQGISPLHF. The CDR3 DNA reads as TGTGCCAGCAGCCAAGTGTTACAGGGTATTTCACCCCTCCACTTT. The rearrangement uses TRBV3-1 (or the pseudogene TRBV3-2) and TRBJ1-6, with TRBD1 as a possible D gene (6 bases). Germline assignment: CDR1 LGHDT and CDR2 YNNKEL (reference sequence). V was clipped by 1 base and J by 9 bases, with 13 bases between them. CDR3 length: 15 residues.

The rearrangement joins TRBV11-2 to TRBJ1-4; D might be TRBD1 (5 bases). Trimming removed 4 bases at V and 4 bases at J, with 10 bases between. The CDR3 consists of 14 residues. Germline CDR1 SGHAT, CDR2 FQNNGV. Written as DNA, the CDR3 is TGTGCCAGCAGCTCCCCCGGGGGTAATGAAAAACTGTTTTTT. This encodes CASSSPGGNEKLFF.

The V call is TRBV5-1, the J call TRBJ2-2, with a tentative D call TRBD2 (5 bases). The ends were cut back, 0 bases at V and 3 bases at J, with 15 bases in the middle. CDR3 size: 17 residues. Germline lookup yields CDR1 SGHRS and CDR2 YFSETQ. The DNA of the CDR3 is TGCGCCAGCAGCTTGGGCGGGCATAAAGTGGACACCGGGGAGCTGTTTTTT. Translation: CASSLGGHKVDTGELFF.

The V and J genes are TRBV5-6 and TRBJ2-3; TRBD2 matches 8 bases. This CDR3 has 15 amino acids. Germline CDR1 SGHDT, CDR2 YYEEEE. The ends lost 0 bases at V and 6 bases at J; junction bases unmatched: 6. CDR3 protein: CASSLVSGVADTQYF. The CDR3 region has the DNA TGTGCCAGCAGCTTGGTTAGCGGGGTAGCGGATACGCAGTATTTT.

In this sample, this clone turned up a few times. The genes are TRBV7-8 and TRBJ1-5; D uncertain. Trimming cost V 5 bases and J 5 bases, with 7 bases left between them. The CDR3 runs 12 residues. Per the germline V gene, CDR1 is SGHVS and CDR2 is FQNEAQ. CDR3 DNA sequence: TGTGCCAGCAGCCGACGGGATCAGCCCCAGCATTTT. This translates into CASSRRDQPQHF.

The chain carries TRBV3-1 (or the pseudogene TRBV3-2) and TRBJ1-5, with D possibly matching TRBD1 (6 bases). V was trimmed by 0 bases and J by 1 base, leaving 7 bases between them. This CDR3 is built from 15 residues. CDR1 and CDR2 from the germline V gene are LGHDT and YNNKEL (reference sequence). CDR3 amino acids: CASSQDRGSNQPQHF. CDR3 coding DNA: TGTGCCAGCAGCCAAGACAGGGGAAGCAATCAGCCCCAGCATTTT.

The CDR3 reads CASSPSEFRGYTF. CDR3 nucleotides: TGCGCCAGCAGCCCCTCCGAATTCAGGGGCTACACCTTC. The chain links TRBV5-1 to TRBJ1-2; D is ambiguous. Trimming removed 4 bases from V and 8 bases from J, with 15 bases in between. Per the germline V gene, CDR1 is SGHRS and CDR2 is YFSETQ. The CDR3 contains 13 residues.

This clone has just one count. This chain links TRBV25-1 with TRBJ1-1, with D maybe TRBD1 (5 bases). This CDR3 is 13 amino acids long. Trimming left V 8 bases short and J 5 bases short, with 15 bases between. From germline, CDR1 is MGHDK and CDR2 SYGVNS. The CDR3 coding sequence is TGTGCCAGCGGACTCGCGGGGGGAACTGAAGCTTTCTTT. This codes for CASGLAGGTEAFF.

The chain couples TRBV7-9 to TRBJ2-5, with a weak D call TRBD1 (6 bases). CDR3 length: 15 amino acids. The ends were cut back, 4 bases at V and 4 bases at J, with 16 bases in the middle. Germline CDR1 SEHNR, CDR2 FQNEAQ (reference sequence). The CDR3 region is CASSSLQGLSETQYF. CDR3 DNA: TGTGCCAGCAGCTCCTTGCAGGGGCTCTCAGAGACCCAGTACTTC.

DNA for the CDR3: TGTGCCAGCAGTCAAAACGACAGGGGCAATCAGCCCCAGCATTTT. Translated: CASSQNDRGNQPQHF. The chain uses TRBV7-6 and TRBJ1-5, with 7 bases aligning to TRBD1. The CDR3 has 15 residues. Germline-derived CDR1 and CDR2 are SGHVS and FNYEAQ. V was pared by 6 bases and J by 2 bases, with 7 bases of the junction left unmatched.

The chain recombines TRBV28 with TRBJ1-3; maybe TRBD1 (6 bases). V was trimmed by 5 bases and J by 4 bases, leaving 15 bases between them. The germline CDR1 and CDR2 sequences are MDHEN and SYDVKM. The CDR3 runs 15 residues. The CDR3 is CASSLSSGGGNTIYF. CDR3 bases: TGTGCCAGCAGTCTATCGTCGGGGGGCGGAAACACCATATATTTT.

The V and J genes are TRBV5-1 and TRBJ1-1, with 8 bases fitting TRBD1. The CDR3 consists of 14 residues. J gave up 3 bases and V 5 bases, and 6 bases lay outside the gene matches. Germline assignment: CDR1 SGHRS and CDR2 YFSETQ. The DNA of the CDR3 is TGCGCCAGCAGTATAATGACAGGGGACACTGAAGCTTTCTTT. Translation gives CASSIMTGDTEAFF.

DNA for the CDR3: TGTGCCAGCAGTTTATCTCTATACGAGGGCTATGGCTACACCTTC. It codes for CASSLSLYEGYGYTF. The chain links TRBV28 to TRBJ1-2; no definite D call. Looked up from germline, CDR1 is MDHEN and CDR2 is SYDVKM. V dropped 1 base and J dropped 4 bases, with 13 bases sitting between them. CDR3 length equals 15 residues.

The J gene is TRBJ1-2, the V gene TRBV11-3, with D possibly being TRBD1 (6 bases). There are 13 residues in the CDR3. Looked up from germline, CDR1 is SGHNT and CDR2 is YENEEA. Trimming took off 5 bases at V and 8 bases at J, with 15 bases between the two ends. The CDR3 here is CASSLSGTLGYTF. CDR3 sequence (DNA): TGTGCCAGCAGCCTGTCCGGGACACTGGGCTACACCTTC.

The chain recombines TRBV9 with TRBJ2-3; 7 positions agree with TRBD1. The V segment lost 3 bases and the J segment 5 bases; nucleotides outside the gene matches: 9. The CDR3 length is 15 residues. Per the germline V gene, CDR1 is SGDLS and CDR2 is YYNGEE. CDR3 in DNA: TGTGCCAGCAGCGCCTACGACAGGGAAGTAGATACGCAGTATTTT. Translated: CASSAYDREVDTQYF.

V is TRBV30 and J is TRBJ2-7; D is undetermined. The ends were cut back, 0 bases at V and 7 bases at J, with 7 bases in the middle. The germline gives CDR1 GTSNPN, CDR2 SVGIG (reference sequence). The CDR3 extends over 11 amino acids. DNA of the CDR3: TGTGCCTGGAGTGTTTTAATAGAGCAGTACTTC. Residues: CAWSVLIEQYF.

The rearrangement links TRBV5-1 to TRBJ1-4, with D unresolved. There are 14 residues in the CDR3. V lost 4 bases to trimming and J lost 0 bases, with 7 bases between them. Germline CDR1 is SGHRS and CDR2 is YFSETQ. CDR3 sequence: CASSRVATNEKLFF. CDR3 sequence (DNA): TGCGCCAGCAGCCGAGTTGCAACTAATGAAAAACTGTTTTTT.

The chain links TRBV6-5 to TRBJ1-4, with D unresolved. This CDR3 is built from 11 residues. V was shortened by 6 bases and J by 6 bases, with 5 bases between the two germline ends. The germline gives CDR1 MNHEY, CDR2 SVGAGI. CDR3 bases: TGTGCCAGCAGGTTCGATGAAAAACTGTTTTTT. Translating it yields CASRFDEKLFF.

The chain is built from TRBV7-2 and TRBJ1-3, with a tentative D call TRBD1 (6 bases). The CDR3 is 19 residues long. Trimming removed 5 bases at V and 2 bases at J, with 25 bases between. From germline, CDR1 is SGHTA and CDR2 FQGNSA. CDR3 sequence: CASSRLQGSSRLPGNTIYF. Here the CDR3 DNA reads TGTGCCAGCAGCCGTTTGCAGGGGAGTTCGCGGTTGCCTGGAAACACCATATATTTT.

J is TRBJ2-5 and V is TRBV29-1; tentatively, D is TRBD1 (6 bases). Germline lookup yields CDR1 SQVTM and CDR2 ANQGSEA. The CDR3 sequence is 12 residues long. V shed 6 bases and J shed 2 bases, with 10 bases lying between them. CDR3 sequence: CSVPTGQETQYF. DNA for the CDR3: TGCAGCGTCCCGACAGGTCAAGAGACCCAGTACTTC.